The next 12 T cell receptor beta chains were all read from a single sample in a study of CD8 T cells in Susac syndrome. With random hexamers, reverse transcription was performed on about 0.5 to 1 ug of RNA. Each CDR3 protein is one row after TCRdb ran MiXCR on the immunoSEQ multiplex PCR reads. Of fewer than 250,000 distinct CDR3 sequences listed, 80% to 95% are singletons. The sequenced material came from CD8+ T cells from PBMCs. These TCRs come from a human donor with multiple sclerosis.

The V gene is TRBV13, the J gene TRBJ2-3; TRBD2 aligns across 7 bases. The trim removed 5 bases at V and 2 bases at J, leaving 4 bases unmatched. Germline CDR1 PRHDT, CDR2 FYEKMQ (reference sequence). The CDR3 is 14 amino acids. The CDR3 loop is CASSPREVTDTQYF. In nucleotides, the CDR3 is TGTGCCAGCAGCCCCCGGGAGGTCACAGATACGCAGTATTTT.

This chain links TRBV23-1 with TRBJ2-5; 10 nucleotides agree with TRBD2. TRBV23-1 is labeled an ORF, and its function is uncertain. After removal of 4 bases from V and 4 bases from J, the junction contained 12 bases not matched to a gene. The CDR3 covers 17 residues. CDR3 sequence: CASSRYSGRTVLETQYF. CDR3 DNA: TGCGCCAGCAGTCGTTATAGCGGGAGGACTGTTCTAGAGACCCAGTACTTC.

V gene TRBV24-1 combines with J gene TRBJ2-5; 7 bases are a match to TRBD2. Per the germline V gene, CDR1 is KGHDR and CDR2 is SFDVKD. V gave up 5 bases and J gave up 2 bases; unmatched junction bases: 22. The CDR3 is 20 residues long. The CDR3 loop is CATSAGAGTFPAWEQETQYF. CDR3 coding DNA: TGTGCCACCAGTGCTGGAGCGGGGACTTTCCCGGCGTGGGAACAAGAGACCCAGTACTTC.

The CDR3 region has the DNA TGTGCCAGCAGTTTAGTAGGGACTCAATCGCCCCAGCATTTT. Its protein product is CASSLVGTQSPQHF. J is TRBJ1-5 and V is TRBV27; D might be TRBD1 (5 bases). The germline gives CDR1 MNHEY, CDR2 SMNVEV (reference sequence). The CDR3 length is 14 residues. V lost 2 bases, J lost 9 bases, and 14 bases lay in between.

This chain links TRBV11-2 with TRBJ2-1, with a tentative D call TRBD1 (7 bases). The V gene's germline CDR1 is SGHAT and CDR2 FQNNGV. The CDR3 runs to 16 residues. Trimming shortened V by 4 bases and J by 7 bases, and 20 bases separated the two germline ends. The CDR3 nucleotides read TGTGCCAGCAGCTCCGGAGGGGGCCGGTTTAAGAATGAGCAGTTCTTC. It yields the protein CASSSGGGRFKNEQFF.

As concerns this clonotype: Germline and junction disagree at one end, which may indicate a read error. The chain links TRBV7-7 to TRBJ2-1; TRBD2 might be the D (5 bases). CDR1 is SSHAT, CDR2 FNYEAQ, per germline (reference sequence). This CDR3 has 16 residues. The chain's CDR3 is CASSLGYSGPGDEQFF. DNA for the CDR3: TGTGCTAGCAGCTTAGGATACAGCGGTCCTGGGGATGAGCAGTTCTTC.

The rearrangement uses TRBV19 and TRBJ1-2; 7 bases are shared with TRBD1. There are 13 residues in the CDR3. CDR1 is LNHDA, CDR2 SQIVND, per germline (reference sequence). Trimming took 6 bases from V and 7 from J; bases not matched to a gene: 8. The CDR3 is CASRERTGGGYTF. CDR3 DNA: TGTGCCAGTAGGGAGAGGACAGGTGGTGGCTACACCTTC.

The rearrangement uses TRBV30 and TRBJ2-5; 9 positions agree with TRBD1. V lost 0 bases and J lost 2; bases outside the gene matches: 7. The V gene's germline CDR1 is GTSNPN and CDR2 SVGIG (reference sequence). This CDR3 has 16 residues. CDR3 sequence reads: CAWSVLWDRVQETQYF. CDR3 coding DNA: TGTGCCTGGAGTGTACTGTGGGACAGGGTGCAAGAGACCCAGTACTTC. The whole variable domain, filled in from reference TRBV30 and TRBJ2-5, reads SQTIHQWPATLVQPVGSPLSLECTVEGTSNPNLYWYRQAAGRGLQLLFYSVGIGQISSEVPQNLSASRPQDRQFILSSKKLLLSDSGFYLCAWSVLWDRVQETQYFGPGTRLLVL.

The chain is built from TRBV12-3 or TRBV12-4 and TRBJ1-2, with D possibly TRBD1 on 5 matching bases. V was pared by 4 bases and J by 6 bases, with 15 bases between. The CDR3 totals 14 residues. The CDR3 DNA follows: TGTGCCAGCAGTTCAATCAACGAGGGGCATGGCTACACCTTC. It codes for CASSSINEGHGYTF.

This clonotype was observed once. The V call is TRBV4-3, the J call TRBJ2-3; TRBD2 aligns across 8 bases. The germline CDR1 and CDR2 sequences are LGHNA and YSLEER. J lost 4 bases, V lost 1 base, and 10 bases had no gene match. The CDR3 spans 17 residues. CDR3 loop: CASSQVELAGWADTQYF. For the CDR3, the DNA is TGCGCCAGCAGCCAAGTTGAGTTAGCGGGATGGGCAGATACGCAGTATTTT.

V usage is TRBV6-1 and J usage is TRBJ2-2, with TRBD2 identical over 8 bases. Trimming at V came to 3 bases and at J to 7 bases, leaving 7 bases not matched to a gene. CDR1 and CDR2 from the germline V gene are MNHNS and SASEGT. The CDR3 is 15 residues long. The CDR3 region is CASSDQREWVGELFF. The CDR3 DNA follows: TGTGCCAGCAGTGATCAGCGGGAGTGGGTCGGGGAGCTGTTTTTT.

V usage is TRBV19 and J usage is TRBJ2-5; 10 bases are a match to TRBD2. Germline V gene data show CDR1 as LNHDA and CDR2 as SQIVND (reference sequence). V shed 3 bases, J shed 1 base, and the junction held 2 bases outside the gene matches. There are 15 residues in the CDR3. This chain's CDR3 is CASSMRTSGQETQYF. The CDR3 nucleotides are TGTGCCAGTAGTATGCGGACTAGCGGCCAAGAGACCCAGTACTTC.